This T cell receptor (beta chain) is from a study of T cell changes during pregnancy in multiple sclerosis. The CDR3 length is 15 residues. The germline V gene has CDR1 SGDLS and CDR2 YYNGEE. V was pared by 0 bases and J by 3 bases, with 7 bases between. Using immunoSEQ multiplex PCR, the repertoire was profiled, and TCRdb retains in-frame clones only, with some absent. Among approximately 90,000 clones listed, approximately 90% were seen once. This chain joins TRBV9 and TRBJ2-6; D may be TRBD1 (6 bases). The sequence was obtained from a female donor with multiple sclerosis, enrolled in a pregnancy study. Source: peripheral blood, taken before pregnancy. CDR3 amino acids: CASSVEGGGANVLTF. The CDR3 DNA reads as TGTGCCAGCAGCGTAGAAGGGGGTGGGGCCAACGTCCTGACTTTC.